The 10 T cell receptor beta chains below come from one sample, sequenced in a study of cytomegalovirus exposure and HLA in healthy donors. Researchers ran the PCR with 60 Vbeta and 13 Jbeta primers. TCRdb's table, derived via immunoSEQ multiplex PCR, lists solely in-frame clones and lacks some. Here the sample spans over 150,000 clones, roughly 74% being singletons. Specimen: PBMCs. Receptor source: a man younger than 30 in good health and CMV-seronegative.

V is TRBV6-1 and J is TRBJ1-6; a weak D match, TRBD1 (5 bases). CDR1 is MNHNS and CDR2 is SASEGT in the germline V gene. The length of the CDR3 is 15 residues. V was trimmed by 3 bases and J by 9 bases, leaving 15 bases between them. Here the CDR3 reads CASSEVGTGVSPLHF. The CDR3 coding sequence is TGTGCCAGCAGTGAGGTTGGGACGGGGGTTTCACCCCTCCACTTT.

The V call is TRBV9, the J call TRBJ2-3, with 12 bases lining up with TRBD2. The CDR3 is 16 amino acids. With V trimmed by 3 bases and J by 2 bases, 4 bases remained unmatched. Germline CDR1 and CDR2: SGDLS and YYNGEE. CDR3 amino acids: CASSAWTSGATDTQYF. In DNA form, the CDR3 reads TGTGCCAGCAGCGCCTGGACTAGCGGGGCCACAGATACGCAGTATTTT.

The V and J genes are TRBV19 and TRBJ1-5, with 10 bases matching TRBD1. CDR1 and CDR2 (germline): LNHDA, SQIVND (reference sequence). The CDR3 totals 16 residues. The V segment lost 5 bases and the J segment 0 bases; nucleotides outside the gene matches: 4. This chain's CDR3 is CASSPRTGGSNQPQHF. CDR3 sequence (DNA): TGTGCCAGTAGTCCTCGGACAGGGGGTAGCAATCAGCCCCAGCATTTT. The full variable domain, rest sourced from reference TRBV19 and TRBJ1-5, is DGGITQSPKYLFRKEGQNVTLSCEQNLNHDAMYWYRQDPGQGLRLIYYSQIVNDFQKGDIAEGYSVSREKKESFPLTVTSAQKNPTAFYLCASSPRTGGSNQPQHFGDGTRLSIL.

This sequence joins TRBV9 and TRBJ1-1, with D maybe TRBD1 (5 bases). The V gene lost 4 bases and the J gene lost 4 bases, with 14 bases spanning the gap. The CDR3 sequence is 14 residues long. Germline V gene lookup returns CDR1 SGDLS and CDR2 YYNGEE. CDR3 sequence: CASSLRGGTTEAFF. DNA for the CDR3: TGTGCCAGCAGCCTCCGCGGGGGTACCACTGAAGCTTTCTTT.

V is TRBV5-5 and J is TRBJ1-1; D is ambiguous. Germline lookup yields CDR1 SGHKS and CDR2 YYEKEE (reference sequence). Trimming left V 0 bases short and J 1 base short, with 7 bases between. The CDR3 has 14 amino acids. The CDR3: CASSLGWANTEAFF. The CDR3, as DNA: TGTGCCAGCAGCTTGGGATGGGCGAACACTGAAGCTTTCTTT.

The chain uses TRBV4-1 and TRBJ2-3; 8 bases align to TRBD2. Germline loops: CDR1 MGHRA, CDR2 YSYEKL. The junction had 7 bases not matched to a gene; V was cut back by 1 base and J by 4 bases. CDR3 length: 16 residues. The CDR3 loop reads CASSQGSGSLPDTQYF. CDR3 sequence (DNA): TGCGCCAGCAGCCAAGGGAGCGGGAGTCTTCCAGATACGCAGTATTTT.

In its sample, this clone was seen once. The chain joins TRBV19 to TRBJ2-2; no definite D call. Germline V gene lookup returns CDR1 LNHDA and CDR2 SQIVND (reference sequence). The CDR3 consists of 14 residues. Trimming took 0 bases from V and 5 from J, leaving 7 bases between them. This CDR3 is CASSIDLRTGELFF. The CDR3 DNA follows: TGTGCCAGTAGTATAGATCTCAGGACCGGGGAGCTGTTTTTT.

The CDR3 here is CASSELLRGLAKNIQYF. CDR3 bases: TGTGCCAGCAGTGAACTACTCAGGGGACTAGCGAAAAACATTCAGTACTTC. The J gene is TRBJ2-4, the V gene TRBV6-1; 10 positions match TRBD2. Trimming removed 2 bases from V and 4 bases from J; junction bases left unmatched: 8. The germline CDR1 and CDR2 sequences are MNHNS and SASEGT. The CDR3 contains 17 residues.

This chain joins TRBV6-1 and TRBJ2-7; the match to TRBD1 covers 8 bases. CDR3 length: 14 amino acids. V lost 6 bases and J lost 0; bases outside the gene matches: 4. In germline, CDR1 is MNHNS, CDR2 SASEGT. CDR3 loop: CASSAGGFSYEQYV. The CDR3 nucleotides are TGTGCCAGCAGCGCAGGGGGCTTCTCCTACGAGCAGTACGTC.

This clone was seen only a few times. The V gene is TRBV11-2, the J gene TRBJ1-4; 8 bases are shared with TRBD1. The germline gives CDR1 SGHAT, CDR2 FQNNGV. Trimming removed 5 bases from V and 12 bases from J; junction bases left unmatched: 8. This CDR3 is 13 amino acids long. The CDR3, as DNA: TGTGCCAGCAGCCTCGGGACAGGCAGAGAACTGTTTTTT. As protein: CASSLGTGRELFF.